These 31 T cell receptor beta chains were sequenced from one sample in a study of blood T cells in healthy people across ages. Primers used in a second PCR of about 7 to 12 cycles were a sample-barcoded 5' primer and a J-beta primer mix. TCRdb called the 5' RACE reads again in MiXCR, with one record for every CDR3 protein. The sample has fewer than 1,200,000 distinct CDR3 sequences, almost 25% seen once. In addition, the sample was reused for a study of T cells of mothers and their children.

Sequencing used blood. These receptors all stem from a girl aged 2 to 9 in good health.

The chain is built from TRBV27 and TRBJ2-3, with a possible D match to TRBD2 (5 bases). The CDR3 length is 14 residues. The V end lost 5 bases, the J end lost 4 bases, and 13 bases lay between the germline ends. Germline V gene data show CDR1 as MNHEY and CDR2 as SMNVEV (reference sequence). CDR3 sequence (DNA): TGTGCCAGCAGTCCAGCGGTAGTGGCAGATACGCAGTATTTT. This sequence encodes CASSPAVVADTQYF.

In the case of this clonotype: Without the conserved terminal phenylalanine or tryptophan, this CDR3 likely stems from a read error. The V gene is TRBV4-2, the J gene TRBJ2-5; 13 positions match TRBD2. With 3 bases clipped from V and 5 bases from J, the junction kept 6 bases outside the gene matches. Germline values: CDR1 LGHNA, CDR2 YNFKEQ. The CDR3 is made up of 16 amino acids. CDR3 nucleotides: TGTGCCAGCAGCCACCGACTAGCGGGGGGTGGGGAGACCCAGTACCTC. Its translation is CASSHRLAGGGETQYL.

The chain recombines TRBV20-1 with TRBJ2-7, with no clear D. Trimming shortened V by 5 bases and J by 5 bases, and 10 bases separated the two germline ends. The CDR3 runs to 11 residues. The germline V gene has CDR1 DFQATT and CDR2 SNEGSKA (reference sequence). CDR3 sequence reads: CSALGRDEQYF. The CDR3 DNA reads TGCAGTGCTCTAGGTCGGGACGAGCAGTACTTC.

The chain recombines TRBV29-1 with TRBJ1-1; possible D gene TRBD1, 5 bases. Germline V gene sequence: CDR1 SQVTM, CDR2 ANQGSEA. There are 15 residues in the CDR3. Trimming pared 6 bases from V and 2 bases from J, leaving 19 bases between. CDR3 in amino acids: CSVLIPGLGNTEAFF. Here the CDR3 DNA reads TGCAGCGTGCTGATCCCGGGACTGGGAAACACTGAAGCTTTCTTT.

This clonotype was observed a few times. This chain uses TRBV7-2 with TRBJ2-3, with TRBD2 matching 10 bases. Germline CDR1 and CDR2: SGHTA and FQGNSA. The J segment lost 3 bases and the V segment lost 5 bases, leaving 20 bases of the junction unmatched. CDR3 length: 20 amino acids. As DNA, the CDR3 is TGTGCCAGCAGCCCCACCCTAGCGGGGGTCACAAGACCTTATACAGATACGCAGTATTTT. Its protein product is CASSPTLAGVTRPYTDTQYF.

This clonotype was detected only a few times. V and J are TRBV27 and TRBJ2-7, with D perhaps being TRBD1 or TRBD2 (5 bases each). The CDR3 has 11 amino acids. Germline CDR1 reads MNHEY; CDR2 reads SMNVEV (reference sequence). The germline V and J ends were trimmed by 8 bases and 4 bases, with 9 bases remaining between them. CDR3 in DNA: TGTGCCAGCGGGAGACAGTACGAGCAGTACTTC. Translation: CASGRQYEQYF.

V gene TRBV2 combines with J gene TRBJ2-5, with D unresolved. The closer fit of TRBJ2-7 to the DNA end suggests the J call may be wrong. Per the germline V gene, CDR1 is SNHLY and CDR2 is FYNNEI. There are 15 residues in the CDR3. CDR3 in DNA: TGTGCCAGCAGTGAAGACGATAGCAGGCCCTACGAGCAGTACTTC. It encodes CASSEDDSRPYEQYF.

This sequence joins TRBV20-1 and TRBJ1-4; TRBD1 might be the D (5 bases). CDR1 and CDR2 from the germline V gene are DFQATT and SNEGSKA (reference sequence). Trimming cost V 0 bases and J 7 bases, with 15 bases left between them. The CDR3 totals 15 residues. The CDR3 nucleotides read TGCAGTGCTAGAGACGGACGTCCTGGGGGTGAAAAACTGTTTTTT. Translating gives CSARDGRPGGEKLFF.

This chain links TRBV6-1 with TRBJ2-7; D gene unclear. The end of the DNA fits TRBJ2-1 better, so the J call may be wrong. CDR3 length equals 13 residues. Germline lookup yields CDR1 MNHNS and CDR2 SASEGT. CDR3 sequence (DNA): TGTGCCAGCAGTGAAGGTGGCCTCCGTTGGCAGTTCTTC. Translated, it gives CASSEGGLRWQFF.

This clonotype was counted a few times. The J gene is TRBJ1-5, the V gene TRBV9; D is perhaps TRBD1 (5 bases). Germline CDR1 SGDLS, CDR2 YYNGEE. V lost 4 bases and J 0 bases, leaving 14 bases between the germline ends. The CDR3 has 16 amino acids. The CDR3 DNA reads TGTGCCAGCAGCCCCTTCGACAGTTATAGCAATCAGCCCCAGCATTTT. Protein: CASSPFDSYSNQPQHF. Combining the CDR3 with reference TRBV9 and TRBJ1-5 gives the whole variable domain DSGVTQTPKHLITATGQRVTLRCSPRSGDLSVYWYQQSLDQGLQFLIQYYNGEERAKGNILERFSAQQFPDLHSELNLSSLELGDSALYFCASSPFDSYSNQPQHFGDGTRLSIL.

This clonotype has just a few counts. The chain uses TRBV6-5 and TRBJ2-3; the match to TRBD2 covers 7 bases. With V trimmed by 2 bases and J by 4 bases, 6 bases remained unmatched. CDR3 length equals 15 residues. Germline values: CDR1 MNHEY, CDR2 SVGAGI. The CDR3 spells CASSYRDGGADTQYF. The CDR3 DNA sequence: TGTGCCAGCAGTTACCGGGATGGGGGGGCAGATACGCAGTATTTT.

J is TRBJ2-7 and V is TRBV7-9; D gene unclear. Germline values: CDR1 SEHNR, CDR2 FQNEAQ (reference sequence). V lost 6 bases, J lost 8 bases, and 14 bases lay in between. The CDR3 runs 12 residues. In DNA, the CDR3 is TGTGCCAGCAGTGTTCCACGAGGTCAGCAGTACTTC. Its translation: CASSVPRGQQYF.

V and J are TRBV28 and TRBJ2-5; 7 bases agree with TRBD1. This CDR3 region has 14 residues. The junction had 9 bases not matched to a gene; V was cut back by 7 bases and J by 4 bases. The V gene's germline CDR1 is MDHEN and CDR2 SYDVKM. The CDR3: CASTDGAGGETQYF. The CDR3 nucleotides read TGTGCCAGCACCGACGGGGCAGGGGGAGAGACCCAGTACTTC.

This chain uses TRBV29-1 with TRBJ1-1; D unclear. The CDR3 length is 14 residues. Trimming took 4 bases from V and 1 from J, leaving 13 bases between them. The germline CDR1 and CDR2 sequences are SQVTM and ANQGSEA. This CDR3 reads CSVGVRQSNTEAFF. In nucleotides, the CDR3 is TGCAGCGTTGGAGTTAGGCAGTCGAACACTGAAGCTTTCTTT.

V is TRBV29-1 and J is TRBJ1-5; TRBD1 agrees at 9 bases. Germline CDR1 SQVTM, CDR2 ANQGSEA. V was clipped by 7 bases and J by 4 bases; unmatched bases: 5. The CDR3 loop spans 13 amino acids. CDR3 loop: CSARTGENQPQHF. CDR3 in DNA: TGCAGCGCCCGGACAGGGGAGAATCAGCCCCAGCATTTT.

CDR3 sequence reads: CASSAHPGTDNEKLFF. The CDR3 DNA is TGTGCCAGCAGTGCTCACCCCGGGACGGATAATGAAAAACTGTTTTTT. The chain links TRBV6-1 to TRBJ1-4, with a possible D match to TRBD1 (5 bases). Germline V gene sequence: CDR1 MNHNS, CDR2 SASEGT. The CDR3 is 16 amino acids. Trimming took 4 bases from V and 4 from J, leaving 16 bases between them.

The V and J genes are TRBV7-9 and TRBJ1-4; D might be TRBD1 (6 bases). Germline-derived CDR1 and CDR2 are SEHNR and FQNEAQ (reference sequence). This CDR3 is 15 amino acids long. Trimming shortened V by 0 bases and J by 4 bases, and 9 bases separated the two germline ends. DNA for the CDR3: TGTGCCAGCAGCTTAGCGGGGGCCGGTAATGAAAAACTGTTTTTT. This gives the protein CASSLAGAGNEKLFF.

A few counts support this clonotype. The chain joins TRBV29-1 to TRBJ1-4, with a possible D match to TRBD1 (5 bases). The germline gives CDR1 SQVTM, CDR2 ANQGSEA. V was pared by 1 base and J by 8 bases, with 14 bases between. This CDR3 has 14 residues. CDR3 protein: CSVEAAGTREKLFF. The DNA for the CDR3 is TGCAGCGTTGAAGCTGCAGGGACGCGAGAAAAACTGTTTTTT.

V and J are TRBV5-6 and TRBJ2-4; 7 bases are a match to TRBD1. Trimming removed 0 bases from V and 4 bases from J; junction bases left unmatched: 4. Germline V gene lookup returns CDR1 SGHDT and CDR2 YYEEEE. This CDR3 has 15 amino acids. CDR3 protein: CASSLGGTAKNIQYF. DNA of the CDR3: TGTGCCAGCAGCTTGGGGGGGACAGCTAAAAACATTCAGTACTTC.

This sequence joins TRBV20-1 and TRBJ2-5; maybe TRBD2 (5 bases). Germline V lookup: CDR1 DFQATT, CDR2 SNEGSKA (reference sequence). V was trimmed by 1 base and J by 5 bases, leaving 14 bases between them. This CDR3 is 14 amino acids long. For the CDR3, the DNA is TGCAGTGCTAGAGTAGGGCGGCGAGGGGAGACCCAGTACTTC. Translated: CSARVGRRGETQYF.

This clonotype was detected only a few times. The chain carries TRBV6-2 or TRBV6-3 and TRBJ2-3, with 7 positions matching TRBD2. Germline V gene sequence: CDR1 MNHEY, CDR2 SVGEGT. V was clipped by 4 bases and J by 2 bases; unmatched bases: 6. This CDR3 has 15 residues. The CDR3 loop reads CASSLIAGPTDTQYF. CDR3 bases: TGTGCCAGCAGTTTAATAGCGGGCCCCACAGATACGCAGTATTTT.

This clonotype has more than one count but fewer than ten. The CDR3 DNA reads TGTGCCAGCACCCCCATCGGGGGGCGGGTCACAGATACGCAGTATTTT. It translates to CASTPIGGRVTDTQYF. The V and J genes are TRBV12-3 or TRBV12-4 and TRBJ2-3; tentative D call: TRBD2 (7 bases). The ends were cut back, 7 bases at V and 2 bases at J, with 19 bases in the middle. CDR3 length: 16 amino acids.

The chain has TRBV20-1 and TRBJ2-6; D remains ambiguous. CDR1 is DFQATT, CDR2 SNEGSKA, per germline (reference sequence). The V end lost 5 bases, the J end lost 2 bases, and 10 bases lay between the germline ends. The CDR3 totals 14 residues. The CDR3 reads CSAQAVTGANVLTF. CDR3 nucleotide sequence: TGCAGTGCTCAAGCAGTTACTGGGGCCAACGTCCTGACTTTC.

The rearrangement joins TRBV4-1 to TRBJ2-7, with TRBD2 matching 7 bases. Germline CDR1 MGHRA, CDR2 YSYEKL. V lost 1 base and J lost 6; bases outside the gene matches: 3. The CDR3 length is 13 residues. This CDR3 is CASSQVGGFEQYF. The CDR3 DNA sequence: TGCGCCAGCAGCCAAGTGGGAGGGTTCGAGCAGTACTTC.

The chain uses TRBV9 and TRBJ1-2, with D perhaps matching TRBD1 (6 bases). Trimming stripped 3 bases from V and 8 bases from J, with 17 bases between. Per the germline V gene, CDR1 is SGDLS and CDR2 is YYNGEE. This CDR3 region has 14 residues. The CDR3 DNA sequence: TGTGCCAGCAGCGCTCAGGGACATGCAGAAGGCTACACCTTC. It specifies CASSAQGHAEGYTF. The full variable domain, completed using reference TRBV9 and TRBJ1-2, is DSGVTQTPKHLITATGQRVTLRCSPRSGDLSVYWYQQSLDQGLQFLIQYYNGEERAKGNILERFSAQQFPDLHSELNLSSLELGDSALYFCASSAQGHAEGYTFGSGTRLTVV.

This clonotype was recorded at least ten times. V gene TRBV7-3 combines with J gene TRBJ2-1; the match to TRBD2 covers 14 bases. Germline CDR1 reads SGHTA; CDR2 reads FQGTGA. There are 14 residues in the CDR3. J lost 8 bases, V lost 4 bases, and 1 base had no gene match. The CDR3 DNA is TGTGCCAGCAGCTCGGGACTAGCGGGAGATGAGCAGTTCTTC. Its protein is CASSSGLAGDEQFF.

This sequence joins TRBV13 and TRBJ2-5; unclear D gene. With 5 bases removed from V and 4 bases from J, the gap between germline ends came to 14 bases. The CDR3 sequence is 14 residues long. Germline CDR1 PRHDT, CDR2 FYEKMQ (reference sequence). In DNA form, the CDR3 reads TGTGCCAGCAGCCCATCCCGTGCCTCAGAGACCCAGTACTTC. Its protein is CASSPSRASETQYF.

This chain's CDR3 is CSASVRDAEAFF. The CDR3 bases are TGCAGTGCTAGTGTACGCGATGCTGAAGCTTTCTTT. V and J are TRBV20-1 and TRBJ1-1; D not certain. CDR3 length equals 12 residues. Germline lookup yields CDR1 DFQATT and CDR2 SNEGSKA (reference sequence). V was clipped by 3 bases and J by 6 bases, with 11 bases between them.

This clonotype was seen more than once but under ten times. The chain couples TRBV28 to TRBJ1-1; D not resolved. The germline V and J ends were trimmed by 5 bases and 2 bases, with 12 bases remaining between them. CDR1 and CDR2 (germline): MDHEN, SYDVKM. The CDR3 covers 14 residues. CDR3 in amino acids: CASSTHGVNTEAFF. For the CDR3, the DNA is TGTGCCAGCAGTACTCACGGGGTAAACACTGAAGCTTTCTTT.

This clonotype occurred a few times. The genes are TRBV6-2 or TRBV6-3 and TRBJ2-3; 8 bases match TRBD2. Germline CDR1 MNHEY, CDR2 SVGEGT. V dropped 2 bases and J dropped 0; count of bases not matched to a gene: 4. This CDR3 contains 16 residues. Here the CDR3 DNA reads TGTGCCAGCAGTTACCTCGGGGGGGCCAGCACAGATACGCAGTATTTT. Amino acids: CASSYLGGASTDTQYF.

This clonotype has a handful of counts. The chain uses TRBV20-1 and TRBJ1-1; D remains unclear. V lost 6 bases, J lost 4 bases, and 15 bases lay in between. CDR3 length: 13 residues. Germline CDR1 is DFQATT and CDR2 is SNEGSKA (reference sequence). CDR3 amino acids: CSAPLGLGTEAFF. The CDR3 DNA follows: TGCAGTGCCCCCTTGGGGTTGGGCACTGAAGCTTTCTTT.